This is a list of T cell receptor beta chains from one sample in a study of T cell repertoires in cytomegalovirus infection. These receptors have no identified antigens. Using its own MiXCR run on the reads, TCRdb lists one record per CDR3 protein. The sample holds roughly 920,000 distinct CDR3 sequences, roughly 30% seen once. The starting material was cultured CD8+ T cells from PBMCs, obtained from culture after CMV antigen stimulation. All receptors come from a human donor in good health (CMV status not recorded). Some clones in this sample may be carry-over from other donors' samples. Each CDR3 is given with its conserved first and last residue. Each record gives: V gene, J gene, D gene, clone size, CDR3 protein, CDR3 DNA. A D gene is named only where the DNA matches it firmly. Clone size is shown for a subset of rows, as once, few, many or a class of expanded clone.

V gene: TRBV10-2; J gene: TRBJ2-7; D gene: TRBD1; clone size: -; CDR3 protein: CASTDPGTGPYEQYF; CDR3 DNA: TGTGCCAGCACAGATCCCGGGACAGGGCCCTACGAGCAGTACTTC
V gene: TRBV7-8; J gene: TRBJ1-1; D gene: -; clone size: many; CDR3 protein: CASSSYRAGGYGNTEAFF; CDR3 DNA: TGTGCCAGCAGCTCCTATAGGGCGGGGGGATATGGGAACACTGAAGCTTTCTTT
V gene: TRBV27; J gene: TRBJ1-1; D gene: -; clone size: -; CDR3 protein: CASSQGRENTEAFF; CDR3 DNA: TGTGCCAGCAGCCAGGGTCGGGAGAACACTGAAGCTTTCTTT
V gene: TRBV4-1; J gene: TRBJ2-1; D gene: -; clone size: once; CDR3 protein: CASSRQGGGGGYNEQFF; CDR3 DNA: TGCGCCAGCAGCCGCCAAGGGGGGGGGGGTGGCTACAATGAGCAGTTCTTC
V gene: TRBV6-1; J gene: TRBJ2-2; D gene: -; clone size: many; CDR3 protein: CASSLGHLNTGELFF; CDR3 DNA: TGTGCCAGCAGTCTGGGACACCTCAACACCGGGGAGCTGTTTTTT
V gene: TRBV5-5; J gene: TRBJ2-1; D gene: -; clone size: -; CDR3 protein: CASSLGYERNEQFF; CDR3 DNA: TGTGCCAGCAGCTTGGGCTATGAGAGAAATGAGCAGTTCTTC
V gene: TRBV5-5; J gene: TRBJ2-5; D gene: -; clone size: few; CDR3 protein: CASSLAGTRNF; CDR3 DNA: TGTGCCAGCAGCTTGGCCGGGACGAGGAACTTC
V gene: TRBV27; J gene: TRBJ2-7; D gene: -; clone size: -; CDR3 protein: CASSLSPSGYYEQYF; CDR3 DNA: TGTGCCAGCAGTTTATCCCCTTCGGGGTACTACGAGCAGTACTTC
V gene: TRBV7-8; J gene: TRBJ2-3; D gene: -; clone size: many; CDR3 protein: CASSLAGETGERDTQYF; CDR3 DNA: TGTGCCAGCAGCTTAGCGGGGGAAACGGGGGAGAGAGATACGCAGTATTTT
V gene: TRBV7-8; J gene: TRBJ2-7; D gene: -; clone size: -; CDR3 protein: CASSLGAGQYF; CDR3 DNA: TGTGCCAGCAGCTTAGGAGCAGGGCAGTACTTC
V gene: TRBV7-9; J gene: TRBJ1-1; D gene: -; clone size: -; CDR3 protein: CASSLFLAGEGAFF; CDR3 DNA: TGTGCCAGCAGCTTATTTTTGGCAGGGGAGGGAGCTTTCTTT
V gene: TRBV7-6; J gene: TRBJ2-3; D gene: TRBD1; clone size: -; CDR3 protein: CASRFQDRGLTDTQYF; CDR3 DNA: TGTGCCAGCAGATTCCAGGACAGGGGGCTGACAGATACGCAGTATTTT
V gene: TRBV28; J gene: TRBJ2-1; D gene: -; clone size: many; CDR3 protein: CASSTGGYYNEQFF; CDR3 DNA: TGTGCCAGCAGTACCGGTGGCTACTACAATGAGCAGTTCTTC
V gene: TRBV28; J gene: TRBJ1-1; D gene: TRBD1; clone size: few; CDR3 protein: CASSLRGSGTEAFF; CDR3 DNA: TGTGCCAGCAGTCTCAGGGGGAGTGGAACTGAAGCTTTCTTT
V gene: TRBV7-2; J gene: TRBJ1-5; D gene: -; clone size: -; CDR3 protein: CASSLAVGGEPQHF; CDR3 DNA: TGTGCCAGCAGCTTAGCGGTGGGGGGAGAGCCCCAGCATTTT
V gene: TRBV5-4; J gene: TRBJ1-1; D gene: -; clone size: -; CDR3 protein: CASSLGDMDTEAFF; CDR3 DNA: TGTGCCAGCAGCTTAGGGGACATGGACACTGAAGCTTTCTTT
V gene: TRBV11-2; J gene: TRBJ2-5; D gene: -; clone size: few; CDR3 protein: CASSSLRQQETQYF; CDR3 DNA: TGTGCCAGCAGCTCCCTTAGACAGCAAGAGACCCAGTACTTC
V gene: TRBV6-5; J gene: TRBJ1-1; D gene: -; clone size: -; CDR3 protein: CASKLQAGTEAFF; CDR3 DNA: TGTGCCAGCAAGTTACAGGCGGGGACTGAAGCTTTCTTT
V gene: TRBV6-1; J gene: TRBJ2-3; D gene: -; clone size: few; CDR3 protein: CASRNGASHTDTQYF; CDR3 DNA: TGTGCCAGCAGGAACGGGGCTTCACACACAGATACGCAGTATTTT
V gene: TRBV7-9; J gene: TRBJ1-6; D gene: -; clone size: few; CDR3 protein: CASKMGSSYNSPLHF; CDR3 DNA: TGTGCCAGCAAAATGGGGAGCTCCTATAATTCACCCCTCCACTTT
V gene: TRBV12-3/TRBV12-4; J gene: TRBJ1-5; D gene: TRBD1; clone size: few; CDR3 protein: CASSPTGGLRPQHF; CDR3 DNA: TGTGCCAGCAGTCCTACAGGGGGCTTACGGCCCCAGCATTTT
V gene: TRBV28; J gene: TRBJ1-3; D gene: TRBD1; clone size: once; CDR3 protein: CASSSTGTNTIYF; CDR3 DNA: TGTGCCAGCAGTTCGACAGGGACGAACACCATATATTTT
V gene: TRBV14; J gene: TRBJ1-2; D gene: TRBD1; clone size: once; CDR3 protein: CASSQETGQGIYGYTF; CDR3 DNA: TGTGCCAGCAGCCAAGAAACGGGACAGGGGATCTATGGCTACACCTTC
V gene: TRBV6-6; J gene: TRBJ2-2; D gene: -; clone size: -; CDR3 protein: CASTSFGGSTGELFF; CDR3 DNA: TGTGCCAGCACCAGTTTCGGGGGTAGCACCGGGGAGCTGTTTTTT
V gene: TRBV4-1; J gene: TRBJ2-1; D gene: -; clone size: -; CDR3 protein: CASSQARTAYNEQFF; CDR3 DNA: TGCGCCAGCAGCCAAGCACGGACAGCCTACAATGAGCAGTTCTTC
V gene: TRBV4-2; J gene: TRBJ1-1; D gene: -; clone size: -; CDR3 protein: CASSQILVGDEAFF; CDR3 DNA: TGTGCCAGCAGCCAAATACTCGTGGGGGATGAAGCTTTCTTT
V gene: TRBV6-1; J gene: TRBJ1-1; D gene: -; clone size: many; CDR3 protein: CASSFTGPMNTEAFF; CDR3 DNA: TGTGCCAGCAGTTTTACCGGACCGATGAACACTGAAGCTTTCTTT
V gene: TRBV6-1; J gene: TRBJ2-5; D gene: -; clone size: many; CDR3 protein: CASKPPNRLSIEGTYQETQYF; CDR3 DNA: TGTGCCAGCAAACCCCCAAACCGTCTTTCAATAGAGGGAACGTACCAAGAGACCCAGTACTTC
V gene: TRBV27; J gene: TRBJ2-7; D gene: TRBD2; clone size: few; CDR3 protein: CASSPAGGYHEQYF; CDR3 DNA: TGTGCCAGCAGCCCCGCGGGGGGATACCACGAGCAGTACTTC
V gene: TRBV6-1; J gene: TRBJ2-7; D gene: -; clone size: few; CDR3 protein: CASSEYWGAYEQYF; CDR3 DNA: TGTGCCAGCAGTGAATACTGGGGGGCCTACGAGCAGTACTTC
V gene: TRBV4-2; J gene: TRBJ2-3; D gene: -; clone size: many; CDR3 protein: CASSQSYGDLDTQYF; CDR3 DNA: TGTGCCAGCAGCCAAAGCTACGGGGACCTTGATACGCAGTATTTT
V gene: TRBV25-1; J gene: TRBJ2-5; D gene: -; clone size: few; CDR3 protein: CASSEFEGYGETQYF; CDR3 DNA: TGTGCCAGCAGTGAATTTGAGGGATACGGGGAGACCCAGTACTTC
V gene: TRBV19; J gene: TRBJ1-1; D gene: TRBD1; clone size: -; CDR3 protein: CASSQRTGNTEAFF; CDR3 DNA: TGTGCCAGTAGTCAACGGACAGGGAACACTGAAGCTTTCTTT
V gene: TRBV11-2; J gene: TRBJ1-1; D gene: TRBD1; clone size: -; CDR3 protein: CASSPWEGAGTEAFF; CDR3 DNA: TGTGCCAGCAGCCCCTGGGAGGGGGCGGGCACTGAAGCTTTCTTT
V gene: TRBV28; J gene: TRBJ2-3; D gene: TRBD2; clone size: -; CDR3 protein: CASSPRLAGGLEDTQYF; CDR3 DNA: TGTGCCAGCAGTCCACGACTAGCGGGGGGTCTGGAAGATACGCAGTATTTT
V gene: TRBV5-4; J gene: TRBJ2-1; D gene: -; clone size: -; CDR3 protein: CASSILLYNEQFF; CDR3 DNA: TGTGCCAGCAGCATACTACTATACAATGAGCAGTTCTTC
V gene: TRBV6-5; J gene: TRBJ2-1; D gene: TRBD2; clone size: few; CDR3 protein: CASSYSSSGHNEQFF; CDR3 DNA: TGTGCCAGCAGTTACTCGTCTAGCGGTCACAATGAGCAGTTCTTC
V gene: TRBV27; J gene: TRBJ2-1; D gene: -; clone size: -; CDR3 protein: CASSRGRGTGNEQFF; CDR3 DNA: TGTGCCAGCAGCCGGGGCAGGGGCACCGGCAATGAGCAGTTCTTC
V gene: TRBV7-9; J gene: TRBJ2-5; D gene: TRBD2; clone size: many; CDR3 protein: CASSPAGRAETQYF; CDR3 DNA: TGTGCCAGCAGTCCAGCAGGGAGGGCAGAGACCCAGTACTTC
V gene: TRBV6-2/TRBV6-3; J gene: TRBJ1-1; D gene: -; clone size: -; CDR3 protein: CASSYVPGIYTEAFF; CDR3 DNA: TGTGCCAGCAGTTACGTTCCAGGGATTTACACTGAAGCTTTCTTT
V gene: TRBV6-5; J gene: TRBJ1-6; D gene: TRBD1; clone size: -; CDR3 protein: CASSTLGTGMASYNSPLHF; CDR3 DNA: TGTGCCAGCAGTACCCTCGGGACAGGGATGGCCTCCTATAATTCACCCCTCCACTTT
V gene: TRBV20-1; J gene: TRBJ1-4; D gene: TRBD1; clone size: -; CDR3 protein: CSAGRQGEDEKLFF; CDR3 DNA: TGCAGTGCTGGCCGACAGGGGGAAGATGAAAAACTGTTTTTT
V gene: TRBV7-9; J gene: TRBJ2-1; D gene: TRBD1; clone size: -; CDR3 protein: CASVGQGAYNEQFF; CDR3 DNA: TGTGCCAGCGTAGGACAGGGGGCATACAATGAGCAGTTCTTC
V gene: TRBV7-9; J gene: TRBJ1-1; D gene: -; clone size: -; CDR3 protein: CASSSRIADTEAFF; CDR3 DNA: TGTGCCAGCAGCTCCCGAATAGCAGACACTGAAGCTTTCTTT
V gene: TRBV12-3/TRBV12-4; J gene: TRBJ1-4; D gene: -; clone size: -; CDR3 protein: CASSLGGDGEKLFF; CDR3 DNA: TGTGCCAGCAGTCTGGGGGGAGACGGCGAAAAACTGTTTTTT
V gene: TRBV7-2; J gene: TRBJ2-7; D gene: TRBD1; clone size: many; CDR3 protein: CASSLVGQGAYEQYF; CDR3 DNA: TGTGCCAGCAGCTTAGTGGGACAGGGAGCCTACGAGCAGTACTTC
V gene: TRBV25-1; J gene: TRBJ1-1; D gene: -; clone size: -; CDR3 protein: CASSEETDINTEAFF; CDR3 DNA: TGTGCCAGCAGTGAAGAGACAGACATCAACACTGAAGCTTTCTTT
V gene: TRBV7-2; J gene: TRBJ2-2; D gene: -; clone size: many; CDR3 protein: CASYPGGLPTGELFF; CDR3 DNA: TGTGCCAGCTACCCCGGGGGGCTGCCGACCGGGGAGCTGTTTTTT
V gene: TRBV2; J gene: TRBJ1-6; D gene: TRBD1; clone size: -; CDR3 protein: CASTRPGQSNSPLHF; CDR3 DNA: TGTGCCAGCACCCGACCGGGACAGAGTAATTCACCCCTCCACTTT
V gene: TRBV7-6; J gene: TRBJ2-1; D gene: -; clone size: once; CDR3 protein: CASSLVRTVNEQFF; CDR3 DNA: TGTGCCAGCAGCTTAGTTAGGACCGTCAATGAGCAGTTCTTC